The clone carrying this T cell receptor (beta chain) was counted a single time. Its antigen is unidentified. This sample is part of a study of T-cell memory formation after mild COVID-19. Study information: For the most part, TCR clusters were specific to one donor. Study-level results: Later expanders leaned toward CD4+, whereas clones contracting from day 15 to 85 were balanced CD4/CD8.

Trimming left V 1 base short and J 2 bases short, with 12 bases between. Germline CDR1 is DFQATT and CDR2 is SNEGSKA (reference sequence). This CDR3 comprises 15 residues. TCRdb independently ran MiXCR on the 5' RACE reads; one entry per CDR3 protein. There are about 210,000 distinct CDR3 sequences in the sample; more than 9% occur only once, and roughly 3.2% lies in the top ten. The rearrangement links TRBV20-1 to TRBJ1-5; D possibly corresponds to TRBD1 (5 bases). This receptor was taken from a man younger than 35 who had mild COVID-19 (a few samples of this study predate the infection). Cell type and time point are not known. Source material: PBMCs or a T cell subset sorted from them (not recorded which). Here the CDR3 DNA reads TGCAGTGCTAGAGCTAGGCAGGGAGGCAATCAGCCCCAGCATTTT. It is translated as CSARARQGGNQPQHF.